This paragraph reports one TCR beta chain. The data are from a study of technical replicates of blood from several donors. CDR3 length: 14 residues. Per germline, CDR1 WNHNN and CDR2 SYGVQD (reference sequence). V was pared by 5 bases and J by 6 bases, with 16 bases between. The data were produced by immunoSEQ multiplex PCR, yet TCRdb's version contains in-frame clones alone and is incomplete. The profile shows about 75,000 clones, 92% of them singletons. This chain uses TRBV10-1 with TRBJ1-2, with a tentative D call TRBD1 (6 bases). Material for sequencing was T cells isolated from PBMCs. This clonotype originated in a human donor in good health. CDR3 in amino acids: CASSPDRRQDGYTF. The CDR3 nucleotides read TGCGCCAGCAGTCCTGATAGAAGACAGGATGGCTACACCTTC.